This TCR beta chain is drawn from a study of blood T cell repertoires in COVID-19. This clone has just one count. Profiled with immunoSEQ multiplex PCR; TCRdb holds only in-frame clones, not every one. The table lists more than 85,000 clones, approximately 84% of them singletons, with 10% in the top ten. The germline V gene encodes CDR1 SGDLS and CDR2 YYNGEE. There are 14 residues in the CDR3. The V gene lost 4 bases and the J gene lost 1 base, with 9 bases spanning the gap. Material: peripheral blood. The chain employs TRBV9 and TRBJ1-3; tentatively, D is TRBD1 (6 bases). The sequence derives from an older man with acute or convalescent COVID-19. CDR3 DNA: TGTGCCAGCAGCCTACAGGGATCTGGAAACACCATATATTTT. Amino acids: CASSLQGSGNTIYF.